The 19 T cell receptor beta chains below were found in one sample sequenced in a study of cytomegalovirus exposure and HLA in healthy donors. The PCR had 60 Vbeta and 13 Jbeta primers. The protocol was immunoSEQ multiplex PCR, while the TCRdb copy is restricted to in-frame clones and leaves out a portion. This table has some 150,000 clones, 60% to 80% appearing once. Sequencing was done on a sample of PBMCs. These receptors originate from a man in his fifties in good health and CMV-seropositive.

Worth noting for this clone: Lacking the conserved final phenylalanine or tryptophan, this CDR3 likely reflects a read error. The chain joins TRBV18 to TRBJ1-2; 8 nucleotides match TRBD1. The CDR3 is 14 amino acids. V was clipped by 0 bases and J by 7 bases; unmatched bases: 4. Germline CDR1 is KGHSH and CDR2 is LQKENI. The CDR3 coding sequence is TGTGCCAGCTCACCACCCGGGACAGGCTTTGGCTACACCCTC. Translated: CASSPPGTGFGYTL.

This sequence joins TRBV28 and TRBJ2-5; 9 bases are shared with TRBD1. The CDR3 length is 14 residues. V lost 8 bases, J lost 10 bases, and 14 bases stayed unmatched. Per germline, CDR1 MDHEN and CDR2 SYDVKM. The CDR3 loop reads CASQTGGSPQGQYF. CDR3 DNA sequence: TGTGCCAGCCAGACAGGGGGAAGTCCCCAGGGCCAGTACTTC.

The genes are TRBV7-2 and TRBJ2-7; 14 bases match TRBD2. Germline V gene lookup returns CDR1 SGHTA and CDR2 FQGNSA. V shed 2 bases and J 10 bases; nucleotides not matched to a gene: 4. The CDR3 spans 14 residues. CDR3 coding DNA: TGTGCCAGCAGCTTAAAGACTAGCGGGGGGGAACAGTACTTC. Translation: CASSLKTSGGEQYF.

Here the CDR3 reads CASRNIRDRAPDTQYF. CDR3 DNA sequence: TGTGCCAGCAGAAACATCCGGGACAGGGCGCCAGATACGCAGTATTTT. This chain joins TRBV28 and TRBJ2-3, with TRBD1 matching 9 bases. V lost 6 bases and J lost 4; bases outside the gene matches: 11. The CDR3 spans 16 residues. Germline CDR1 reads MDHEN; CDR2 reads SYDVKM.

CDR3 region: CASSRPPSGVTDTQYF. DNA of the CDR3: TGTGCCAGCAGCAGACCCCCTAGCGGGGTCACAGATACGCAGTATTTT. V and J are TRBV5-5 and TRBJ2-3; 9 bases are shared with TRBD2. With 4 bases clipped from V and 2 bases from J, the junction kept 8 bases outside the gene matches. The V gene's germline CDR1 is SGHKS and CDR2 YYEKEE (reference sequence). CDR3 size: 16 residues.

Only one count was recorded for this clone. The CDR3 reads CASSLRQGPSGANVLTF. In DNA, the CDR3 is TGTGCCAGCAGCTTAAGACAGGGCCCTAGTGGGGCCAACGTCCTGACTTTC. The chain links TRBV7-2 to TRBJ2-6; 7 bases map to TRBD1. The germline gives CDR1 SGHTA, CDR2 FQGNSA. CDR3 length equals 17 residues. With 2 bases clipped from V and 3 bases from J, the junction kept 7 bases outside the gene matches.

CDR3 region: CASSSGLAGGYNEQFF. CDR3 DNA: TGTGCCAGCAGTTCCGGATTGGCGGGAGGGTACAATGAGCAGTTCTTC. The chain carries TRBV28 and TRBJ2-1; 9 positions match TRBD2. Germline values: CDR1 MDHEN, CDR2 SYDVKM. Unmatched junction bases numbered 8, after V lost 4 bases and J lost 4 bases. This CDR3 comprises 16 residues.

The chain uses TRBV10-2 and TRBJ2-5; 8 nucleotides align to TRBD1. The CDR3 loop spans 14 amino acids. Trimming at V came to 6 bases and at J to 5 bases, leaving 8 bases not matched to a gene. Germline CDR1 and CDR2: WSHSY and SAAADI. The CDR3 bases are TGCGCCAGCAGGGGGACAGGACAACCGGAGACCCAGTACTTC. Translated: CASRGTGQPETQYF.

V is TRBV4-3 and J is TRBJ1-4, with D maybe TRBD1 (6 bases). Germline V CDR1 and CDR2: LGHNA, YSLEER. CDR3 length equals 14 residues. The V gene lost 3 bases and the J gene lost 8 bases, with 13 bases spanning the gap. CDR3 loop: CASSQGAFQEKLFF. Here the CDR3 DNA reads TGCGCCAGCAGCCAGGGGGCATTTCAAGAAAAACTGTTTTTT.

In this sample, this clone turned up once. The chain is built from TRBV15 and TRBJ2-5, with 7 bases lining up with TRBD1. This CDR3 contains 18 residues. Unmatched junction bases numbered 15, after V lost 2 bases and J lost 3 bases. CDR1 is LNHNV and CDR2 is YYDKDF in the germline V gene (reference sequence). CDR3 DNA: TGTGCCACCAGCAGATCTTCACCACGGGACAGCTTTAAAGAGACCCAGTACTTC. It translates to CATSRSSPRDSFKETQYF.

In nucleotides, the CDR3 is TGTGCCAGCAGCTTGGCGGACAGGGGAAGGGTTTCTGGGGCCAACGTCCTGACTTTC. Residues: CASSLADRGRVSGANVLTF. The V call is TRBV5-4, the J call TRBJ2-6; TRBD1 matches at 9 bases. The germline CDR1 and CDR2 sequences are SGHNT and YYREEE (reference sequence). V shed 0 bases and J 1 base; nucleotides not matched to a gene: 8. The CDR3 has 19 residues.

This chain links TRBV18 with TRBJ2-7, with TRBD1 identical over 8 bases. With 4 bases clipped from V and 6 bases from J, the junction kept 11 bases outside the gene matches. CDR1 and CDR2 (germline): KGHSH, LQKENI. This CDR3 is 15 amino acids long. Written as DNA, the CDR3 is TGTGCCAGCTCACGAAGCGGACAGGGATTTACCGAGCAGTACTTC. It yields the protein CASSRSGQGFTEQYF.

V usage is TRBV2 and J usage is TRBJ2-3, with D unresolved. Trimming took off 5 bases at V and 3 bases at J, with 6 bases between the two ends. CDR1 is SNHLY, CDR2 FYNNEI, per germline. The CDR3 is made up of 12 amino acids. The CDR3, as DNA: TGTGCCAGCAGTTTGGAGACAGATACGCAGTATTTT. Translation: CASSLETDTQYF.

The chain recombines TRBV2 with TRBJ2-1, with 11 nucleotides matching TRBD2. The CDR3 totals 15 residues. Germline V gene data show CDR1 as SNHLY and CDR2 as FYNNEI. The trim removed 5 bases at V and 4 bases at J, leaving 4 bases unmatched. Here the CDR3 reads CASSSGTSGYNEQFF. The CDR3 nucleotides are TGTGCCAGCAGTTCCGGGACTAGCGGATACAATGAGCAGTTCTTC.

This chain uses TRBV14 with TRBJ2-1, with TRBD1 as a possible D gene (7 bases). CDR3 length: 16 residues. V lost 1 base and J 9 bases, leaving 19 bases between the germline ends. Germline V gene lookup returns CDR1 SGHDN and CDR2 FVKESK. CDR3 amino acids: CASSQVRSGQGGEQFF. DNA for the CDR3: TGTGCCAGCAGCCAAGTCAGGAGCGGGCAGGGGGGTGAGCAGTTCTTC.

The chain is built from TRBV5-4 and TRBJ1-2, with 8 bases matching TRBD1. CDR3 size: 14 residues. V shed 4 bases and J 4 bases; nucleotides not matched to a gene: 6. Germline V gives CDR1 SGHNT, CDR2 YYREEE (reference sequence). DNA of the CDR3: TGTGCCAGCAGCACGGGACAGGCAGTCTATGGCTACACCTTC. It encodes CASSTGQAVYGYTF.

The rearrangement links TRBV7-8 to TRBJ2-7; TRBD1 agrees at 7 bases. Germline CDR1 reads SGHVS; CDR2 reads FQNEAQ. This CDR3 spans 14 amino acids. J lost 12 bases, V lost 5 bases, and 16 bases had no gene match. Here the CDR3 reads CASSPWDSARGAYF. The DNA of the CDR3 is TGTGCCAGCAGCCCCTGGGACAGCGCCCGGGGTGCGTACTTC.

Only one count was recorded for this clone. The chain is built from TRBV7-9 and TRBJ1-1; 7 nucleotides agree with TRBD1. The CDR3 runs to 13 residues. With V trimmed by 5 bases and J by 3 bases, 3 bases remained unmatched. Germline V lookup: CDR1 SEHNR, CDR2 FQNEAQ (reference sequence). CDR3 DNA sequence: TGTGCCAGCAGCCCGGGACAGTACACTGAAGCTTTCTTT. Amino acid sequence: CASSPGQYTEAFF.

This clone was seen once. The chain carries TRBV4-1 and TRBJ1-2; possible D gene TRBD1, 5 bases. With 4 bases removed from V and 8 bases from J, the gap between germline ends came to 17 bases. Germline V CDR1 and CDR2: MGHRA, YSYEKL. This CDR3 is built from 14 residues. CDR3 bases: TGCGCCAGCAGCCCCATGGCACAGGAGGGAGGCTACACCTTC. Residues: CASSPMAQEGGYTF.